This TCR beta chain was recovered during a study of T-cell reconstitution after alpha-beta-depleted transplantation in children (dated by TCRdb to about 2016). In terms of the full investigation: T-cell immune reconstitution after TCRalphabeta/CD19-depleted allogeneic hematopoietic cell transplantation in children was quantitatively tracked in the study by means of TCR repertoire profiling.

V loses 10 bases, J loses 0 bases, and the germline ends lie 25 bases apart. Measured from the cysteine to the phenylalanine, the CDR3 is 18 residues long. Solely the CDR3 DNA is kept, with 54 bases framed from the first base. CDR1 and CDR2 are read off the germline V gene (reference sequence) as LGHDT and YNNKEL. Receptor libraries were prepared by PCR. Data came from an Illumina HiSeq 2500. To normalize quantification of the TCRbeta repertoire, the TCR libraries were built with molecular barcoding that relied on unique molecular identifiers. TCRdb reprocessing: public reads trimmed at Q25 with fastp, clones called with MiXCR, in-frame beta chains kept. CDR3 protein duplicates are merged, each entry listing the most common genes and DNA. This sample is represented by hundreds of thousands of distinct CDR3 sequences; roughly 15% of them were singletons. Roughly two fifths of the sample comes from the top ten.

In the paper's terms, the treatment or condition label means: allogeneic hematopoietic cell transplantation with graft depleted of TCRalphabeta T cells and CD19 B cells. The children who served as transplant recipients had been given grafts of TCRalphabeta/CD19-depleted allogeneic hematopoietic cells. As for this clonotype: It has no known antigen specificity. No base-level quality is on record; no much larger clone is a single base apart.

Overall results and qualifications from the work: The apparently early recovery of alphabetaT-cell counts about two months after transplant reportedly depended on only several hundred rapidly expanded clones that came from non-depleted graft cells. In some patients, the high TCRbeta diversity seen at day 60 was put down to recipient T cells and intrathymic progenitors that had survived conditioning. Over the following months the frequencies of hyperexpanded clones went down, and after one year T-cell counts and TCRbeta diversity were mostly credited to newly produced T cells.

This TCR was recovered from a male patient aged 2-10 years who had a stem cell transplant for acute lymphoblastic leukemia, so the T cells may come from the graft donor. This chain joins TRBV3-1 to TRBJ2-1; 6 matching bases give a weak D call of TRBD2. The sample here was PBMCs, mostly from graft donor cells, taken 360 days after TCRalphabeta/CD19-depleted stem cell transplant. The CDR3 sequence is CAIKFGAGTPSSYNEQFF. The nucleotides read TGTGCCATCAAGTTCGGGGCAGGGACTCCGAGCTCCTACAATGAGCAGTTCTTC.